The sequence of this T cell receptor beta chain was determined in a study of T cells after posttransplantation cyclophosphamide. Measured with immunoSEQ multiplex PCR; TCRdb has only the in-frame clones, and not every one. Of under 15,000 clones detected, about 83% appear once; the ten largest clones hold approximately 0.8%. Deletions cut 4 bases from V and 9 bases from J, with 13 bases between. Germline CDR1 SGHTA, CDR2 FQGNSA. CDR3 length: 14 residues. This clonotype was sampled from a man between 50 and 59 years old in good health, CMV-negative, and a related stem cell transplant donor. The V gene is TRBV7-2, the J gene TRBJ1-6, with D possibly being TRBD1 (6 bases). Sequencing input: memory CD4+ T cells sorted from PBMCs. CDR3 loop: CASSSGDAASPLHF. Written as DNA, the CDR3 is TGTGCCAGCAGCTCAGGGGACGCAGCTTCACCCCTCCACTTT.